These 18 T cell receptor beta chains originate from one sample sequenced in a study of radiation and T cells in renal cell carcinoma. TCRdb keeps only in-frame clones here, not all; method: immunoSEQ multiplex PCR. The sample yields 110,000 to 150,000 clones, 75% to 90% seen once. Time point here: baseline pretreatment blood. Described treatment: 15 Gy SBRT to primary tumor, nephrectomy 4 weeks later. Sample: blood, taken from a patient whose treatment included radiotherapy and nephrectomy. Receptors were obtained from a woman between 50 and 59 years old with renal cell carcinoma.

The chain combines TRBV11-2 with TRBJ1-4; D is undetermined. V lost 0 bases, J lost 7 bases, and 9 bases lay in between. Germline CDR1 SGHAT, CDR2 FQNNGV. The CDR3 length is 14 residues. The CDR3 sequence: CASSLDRFAEKLFF. CDR3 in DNA: TGTGCCAGCAGCTTAGATCGGTTCGCTGAAAAACTGTTTTTT.

The gene calls are TRBV5-1 and TRBJ1-6, with TRBD1 as a possible D gene (6 bases). There are 15 residues in the CDR3. From germline, CDR1 is SGHRS and CDR2 YFSETQ. Deletions cut 4 bases from V and 5 bases from J, with 13 bases between. CDR3 sequence: CASSPAGADNSPLHF. CDR3 bases: TGCGCCAGCAGCCCCGCGGGGGCAGATAATTCACCCCTCCACTTT.

CDR3 in DNA: TGCGCCAGCAGCCCGGGACAGGGTCAGCCCCAGCATTTT. This sequence encodes CASSPGQGQPQHF. The chain has TRBV5-1 and TRBJ1-5, with 9 bases that match TRBD1. This CDR3 has 13 residues. The trim removed 4 bases at V and 6 bases at J, leaving 2 bases unmatched. CDR1 and CDR2 (germline): SGHRS, YFSETQ.

The genes are TRBV6-5 and TRBJ2-7, with D perhaps TRBD2 (6 bases). Trimming cost V 0 bases and J 4 bases, with 13 bases left between them. CDR3 size: 15 residues. CDR1 MNHEY and CDR2 SVGAGI come from the germline V gene. This chain's CDR3 is CASSYSMLGGYEQYF. DNA of the CDR3: TGTGCCAGCAGTTACTCGATGTTGGGAGGATACGAGCAGTACTTC.

The chain recombines TRBV9 with TRBJ2-7, with 10 bases aligning to TRBD2. The CDR3 loop spans 16 amino acids. CDR1 and CDR2 (germline): SGDLS, YYNGEE. V shed 6 bases and J 6 bases; nucleotides not matched to a gene: 15. The CDR3 sequence: CASTKGGLAGDVEQYF. CDR3 in DNA: TGTGCCAGCACTAAAGGAGGGCTAGCGGGAGATGTCGAGCAGTACTTC. Combining the CDR3 with reference TRBV9 and TRBJ2-7 gives the whole variable domain DSGVTQTPKHLITATGQRVTLRCSPRSGDLSVYWYQQSLDQGLQFLIQYYNGEERAKGNILERFSAQQFPDLHSELNLSSLELGDSALYFCASTKGGLAGDVEQYFGPGTRLTVT.

The rearrangement uses TRBV21-1 and TRBJ1-1. TRBV21-1 is a documented pseudogene. This CDR3 contains 10 residues. The DNA for the CDR3 is TGTGCCAGCACCTCGACTGAAGCTTTCTTT. As protein: CASTSTEAFF.

The rearrangement uses TRBV5-8 and TRBJ1-2; D remains unclear. CDR1 and CDR2 from the germline V gene are SGHTS and YDEGEE. This CDR3 has 15 amino acids. V was pared by 4 bases and J by 4 bases, with 17 bases between. CDR3 sequence reads: CASSRLPEYGYGYTF. The DNA of the CDR3 is TGTGCCAGCAGCCGATTACCGGAGTATGGCTATGGCTACACCTTC.

This clone is a singleton in its sample. This chain joins TRBV11-2 and TRBJ2-7; 12 bases match TRBD1. CDR1 is SGHAT, CDR2 FQNNGV, per germline. V was pared by 6 bases and J by 0 bases, with 6 bases of the junction left unmatched. The CDR3 extends over 16 amino acids. The CDR3 reads CASRRPGQGASYEQYF. CDR3 bases: TGTGCCAGCAGACGTCCGGGACAGGGGGCCTCCTACGAGCAGTACTTC.

The chain is built from TRBV7-9 and TRBJ2-1; 12 positions agree with TRBD2. CDR1 and CDR2 from the germline V gene are SEHNR and FQNEAQ (reference sequence). V was clipped by 5 bases and J by 8 bases; unmatched bases: 4. This CDR3 is 14 amino acids long. Here the CDR3 reads CASSKTSGSYEQFF. The CDR3 DNA reads as TGTGCCAGCAGCAAGACTAGCGGGAGCTATGAGCAGTTCTTC.

The V gene is TRBV5-5, the J gene TRBJ1-2; the D gene is possibly TRBD1 (6 bases). Germline CDR1 and CDR2: SGHKS and YYEKEE (reference sequence). This CDR3 is built from 14 residues. V was shortened by 1 base and J by 3 bases, with 10 bases between the two germline ends. CDR3: CASSLSGVDYGYTF. In DNA, the CDR3 is TGTGCCAGCAGCTTGTCAGGGGTAGACTATGGCTACACCTTC.

V usage is TRBV6-4 and J usage is TRBJ2-2; 9 nucleotides agree with TRBD1. CDR1 is MRHNA and CDR2 is SNTAGT in the germline V gene. The trim removed 3 bases at V and 6 bases at J, leaving 2 bases unmatched. The CDR3 runs 14 residues. The CDR3 sequence is CASSEWTGAGELFF. DNA of the CDR3: TGTGCCAGCAGTGAGTGGACAGGGGCCGGGGAGCTGTTTTTT.

This clone was seen a single time. The chain joins TRBV9 to TRBJ1-4; the D gene is possibly TRBD1 (6 bases). The CDR3 extends over 16 amino acids. V lost 3 bases and J 8 bases, leaving 20 bases between the germline ends. From germline, CDR1 is SGDLS and CDR2 YYNGEE. This chain's CDR3 is CASSAQTGDTGEKLFF. The CDR3 DNA reads TGTGCCAGCAGCGCCCAGACTGGGGACACCGGGGAAAAACTGTTTTTT.

The V gene is TRBV11-2, the J gene TRBJ1-2; D remains unclear. The length of the CDR3 is 11 residues. Germline values: CDR1 SGHAT, CDR2 FQNNGV. V was trimmed by 7 bases and J by 6 bases, leaving 9 bases between them. CDR3 sequence (DNA): TGTGCCAGCACCCCAGGAGATGGCTACACCTTC. It translates to CASTPGDGYTF.

The chain recombines TRBV28 with TRBJ2-5; D not certain. Germline V gene sequence: CDR1 MDHEN, CDR2 SYDVKM. This CDR3 contains 11 residues. V was shortened by 6 bases and J by 3 bases, with 5 bases between the two germline ends. Here the CDR3 reads CASRVKETQYF. CDR3 DNA: TGTGCCAGCAGAGTCAAAGAGACCCAGTACTTC.

The chain links TRBV7-6 to TRBJ1-1; D gene uncertain. Per germline, CDR1 SGHVS and CDR2 FNYEAQ. The CDR3 is made up of 15 amino acids. V was shortened by 1 base and J by 2 bases, with 11 bases between the two germline ends. The CDR3 DNA sequence: TGTGCCAGCAGCTTAGTTGTCAGTGGTAACACTGAAGCTTTCTTT. Amino acid sequence: CASSLVVSGNTEAFF.

Only a few counts were recorded for this clone. This likely stems from a read error, as it lies one base from a far larger clone. V gene TRBV27 combines with J gene TRBJ2-2; no clear D gene. Germline V gene sequence: CDR1 MNHEY, CDR2 SMNVEV (reference sequence). The CDR3 sequence is 16 residues long. CDR3 in amino acids: CACSRKPNLNTGELFF. For the CDR3, the DNA is TGTGCCTGCAGTCGAAAACCTAATTTGAACACCGGGGAGCTGTTTTTT.

The genes are TRBV5-6 and TRBJ2-3; TRBD1 aligns across 10 bases. J gave up 2 bases and V 1 base, and 7 bases lay outside the gene matches. CDR3 length: 17 amino acids. Germline V gene lookup returns CDR1 SGHDT and CDR2 YYEEEE. CDR3 sequence: CASSLSGTGANTDTQYF. As DNA, the CDR3 is TGTGCCAGCAGCTTGAGTGGGACAGGGGCCAACACAGATACGCAGTATTTT.

This clone was found once. Here the CDR3 reads CASRLAHYIWEKWDNEQFF. CDR3 nucleotides: TGTGCAAGTCGCTTAGCTCACTATATTTGGGAGAAGTGGGACAATGAGCAGTTCTTC. The chain has TRBV12-2 and TRBJ2-1; the table's D call of TRBD2 was not tested on the DNA. TRBV12-2 is a pseudogene. This CDR3 region has 19 residues.